This TCR beta chain was documented in a study of blood T cells in healthy people across ages. The CDR3 is 16 residues long. J lost 5 bases, V lost 5 bases, and 11 bases had no gene match. The germline V gene has CDR1 MDHEN and CDR2 SYDVKM. With a J-beta primer mix and a sample-barcoded 5' primer, a second PCR ran roughly 6 to 11 cycles. Each CDR3 protein is one row after TCRdb ran MiXCR on the 5' RACE reads. Seen here are nearly 800,000 distinct CDR3 sequences, 20% to 25% observed once, and the top ten hold approximately 4%. A further study also used this sample, focusing on T cells of mothers and their children.

This TCR derives from a boy younger than 18 in good health. The genes are TRBV28 and TRBJ2-5; 10 bases map to TRBD2. Sequencing used blood. The DNA for the CDR3 is TGTGCCAGCAGTGACTCGGGACTAGCGTATGTCGAGACCCAGTACTTC. It encodes CASSDSGLAYVETQYF.